The present TCR beta chain was sequenced within a study of blood T cell repertoires in COVID-19. Whole-study context: COVID-19 samples, acute and convalescent, were from the United States, Italy and Spain. T cells, B-cell-depleted T cells, or PBMCs supplied cDNA or gDNA.

Here immunoSEQ multiplex PCR was the method, and the copy in TCRdb shows in-frame clones only, minus some. The sample holds under 100,000 clones, roughly 88% seen once. This CDR3 has 13 residues. CDR1 and CDR2 (germline): SGHTA, FQGTGA. V lost 1 base to trimming and J lost 7 bases, with 10 bases between them. The sample taken for sequencing was peripheral blood. V gene TRBV7-3 combines with J gene TRBJ1-1; D unresolved. This TCR derives from a woman over 75 with COVID-19, enrolled during active disease. CDR3 sequence (DNA): TGTGCCAGCAGCTTAAATGTGGCGGATGAAGCTTTCTTT. This encodes CASSLNVADEAFF.